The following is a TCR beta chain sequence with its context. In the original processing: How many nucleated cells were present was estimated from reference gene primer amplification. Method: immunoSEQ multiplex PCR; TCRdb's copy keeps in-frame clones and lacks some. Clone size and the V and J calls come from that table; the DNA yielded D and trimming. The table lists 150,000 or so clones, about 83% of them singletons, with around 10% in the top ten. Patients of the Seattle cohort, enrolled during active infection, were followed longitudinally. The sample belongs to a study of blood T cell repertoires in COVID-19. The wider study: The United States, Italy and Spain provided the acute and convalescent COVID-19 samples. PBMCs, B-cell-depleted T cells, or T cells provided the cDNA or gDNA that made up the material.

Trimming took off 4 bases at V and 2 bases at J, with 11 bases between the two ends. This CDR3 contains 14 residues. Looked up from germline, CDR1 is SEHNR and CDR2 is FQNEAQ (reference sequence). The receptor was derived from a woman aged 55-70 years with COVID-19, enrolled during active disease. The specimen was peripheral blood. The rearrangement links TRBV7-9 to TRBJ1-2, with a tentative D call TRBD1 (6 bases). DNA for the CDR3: TGTGCCAGCAGCTCTCAACAGGGAAACTATGGCTACACCTTC. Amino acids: CASSSQQGNYGYTF.